These 22 T cell receptor beta chains were all obtained from the same sample, sequenced in a study of Graves' ophthalmopathy and Graves' hyperthyroidism. Amplified material comprised TCR beta CDR3 regions derived from RNA transcripts. HTBI primers served in a first-round RT-PCR, which a second-round multiplex PCR followed. TCRdb ran MiXCR on the multiplex PCR reads and lists one entry per CDR3 protein. The data hold about 370,000 distinct CDR3 sequences, with about 17% observed a single time. The sequencing sample was made of peripheral blood. These receptors all come from an adult woman with stable Graves' hyperthyroidism.

This clonotype was observed a few times. CDR3 sequence reads: CATSRDLRQGDSPLHF. The CDR3 nucleotides are TGTGCCACCAGCAGAGATCTAAGACAGGGGGATTCACCCCTCCACTTT. The chain uses TRBV15 and TRBJ1-6, with 9 bases aligning to TRBD1. The CDR3 has 16 residues. Germline lookup yields CDR1 LNHNV and CDR2 YYDKDF (reference sequence). V trimming: 0 bases; J trimming: 8 bases; junction bases outside the gene matches: 5. Full variable domain (missing parts from reference TRBV15 and TRBJ1-6): DAMVIQNPRYQVTQFGKPVTLSCSQTLNHNVMYWYQQKSSQAPKLLFHYYDKDFNNEADTPDNFQSRRPNTSFCFLDIRSPGLGDTAMYLCATSRDLRQGDSPLHFGNGTRLTVT.

The gene calls are TRBV11-3 and TRBJ2-7; no definite D call. This CDR3 is built from 14 residues. V lost 5 bases to trimming and J lost 3 bases, with 14 bases between them. Germline assignment: CDR1 SGHNT and CDR2 YENEEA. CDR3 region: CASSPGFIGYEQYF. DNA for the CDR3: TGTGCCAGCAGCCCCGGATTTATCGGCTACGAGCAGTACTTC.

This clonotype was observed at least ten times. The J gene is TRBJ2-7, the V gene TRBV2, with TRBD1 matching over 7 bases. Germline V lookup: CDR1 SNHLY, CDR2 FYNNEI. The CDR3 loop spans 14 amino acids. V was clipped by 1 base and J by 5 bases; unmatched bases: 5. The DNA for the CDR3 is TGTGCCAGCAGTGAAGTTAGGGGGCGGAACGAGCAGTACTTC. Amino acids: CASSEVRGRNEQYF.

This clonotype was detected a few times. This chain connects TRBV11-2 to TRBJ2-2; D could derive from TRBD1 or TRBD2 (5 bases each). Per germline, CDR1 SGHAT and CDR2 FQNNGV. This CDR3 is 14 amino acids long. Trimming removed 6 bases at V and 6 bases at J, with 14 bases between. Written as DNA, the CDR3 is TGTGCCAGCAGGTCACTGTTGGGGGCCGGGGAGCTGTTTTTT. Its translation is CASRSLLGAGELFF.

This clonotype was recorded many times. This chain links TRBV29-1 with TRBJ2-7; no reliable D call. This CDR3 has 14 residues. Trimming stripped 1 base from V and 0 bases from J, with 10 bases between. Germline V CDR1 and CDR2: SQVTM, ANQGSEA. CDR3 loop: CSVEVEQHSYEQYF. CDR3 coding DNA: TGCAGCGTTGAAGTTGAACAGCACTCCTACGAGCAGTACTTC.

In this sample, this clonotype turned up many times. V is TRBV7-2 and J is TRBJ2-7; TRBD2 matches at 9 bases. CDR3 size: 16 residues. The V segment lost 0 bases and the J segment 3 bases; nucleotides outside the gene matches: 6. Germline CDR1 SGHTA, CDR2 FQGNSA. This chain's CDR3 is CASSLARLAENYEQYF. For the CDR3, the DNA is TGTGCCAGCAGCTTAGCCCGACTAGCGGAAAACTACGAGCAGTACTTC.

This clonotype was detected a few times. The V call is TRBV7-9, the J call TRBJ2-7; 9 nucleotides match TRBD2. J gave up 5 bases and V 5 bases, and 10 bases lay outside the gene matches. Per germline, CDR1 SEHNR and CDR2 FQNEAQ (reference sequence). CDR3 length: 15 amino acids. The CDR3: CASSRGIAGVDEQYF. The CDR3 bases are TGTGCCAGCAGCCGAGGAATAGCGGGAGTGGACGAGCAGTACTTC.

The V gene is TRBV12-3 or TRBV12-4, the J gene TRBJ1-1, with a tentative D call TRBD1 (5 bases). V shed 6 bases and J shed 0 bases, with 14 bases lying between them. The CDR3 loop spans 15 amino acids. In DNA, the CDR3 is TGTGCCAGCAGGGGGGGACGGCACCTGAACACTGAAGCTTTCTTT. Translating it yields CASRGGRHLNTEAFF.

This clonotype was picked up a small number of times. This chain uses TRBV11-2 with TRBJ2-7, with 7 bases lining up with TRBD1. Trimming cost V 4 bases and J 3 bases; bases outside gene matches: 18. CDR3 length: 18 residues. Per germline, CDR1 SGHAT and CDR2 FQNNGV. Here the CDR3 reads CASSSRGSGGEKVYEQYF. DNA of the CDR3: TGTGCCAGCAGCTCCAGGGGGTCTGGGGGAGAAAAAGTCTACGAGCAGTACTTC.

The chain couples TRBV11-1 to TRBJ2-7; TRBD2 is a possible D gene (6 bases). Per germline, CDR1 SGHAT and CDR2 FQDESV (reference sequence). Between the trimmed V and J ends, which lost 0 bases and 6 bases, there was a span of 18 bases. The CDR3 runs to 16 residues. The CDR3 nucleotides are TGTGCCAGCAGCTTAGCCGGATTAGCGGAGAGGGGCGAGCAGTACTTC. It translates to CASSLAGLAERGEQYF.

The genes are TRBV6-5 and TRBJ1-5; D gene unclear. The CDR3 loop spans 16 amino acids. Germline V gene lookup returns CDR1 MNHEY and CDR2 SVGAGI. With 2 bases removed from V and 4 bases from J, the gap between germline ends came to 15 bases. CDR3 DNA sequence: TGTGCCAGCAGTTACCCGACCGTAGCTGGTAATCAGCCCCAGCATTTT. Its protein product is CASSYPTVAGNQPQHF.

This clonotype was recorded at least ten times. The rearrangement links TRBV28 to TRBJ1-1; D not certain. The CDR3 is 10 amino acids. V lost 4 bases and J 6 bases, leaving 3 bases between the germline ends. CDR1 MDHEN and CDR2 SYDVKM come from the germline V gene. The CDR3 sequence is CASSSAEAFF. DNA for the CDR3: TGTGCCAGCAGTTCCGCTGAAGCTTTCTTT.

In this sample, this clonotype turned up many times. V and J are TRBV12-3 or TRBV12-4 and TRBJ2-2; maybe TRBD2 (7 bases). The CDR3 has 15 amino acids. Trimming left V 5 bases short and J 7 bases short, with 17 bases between. CDR3 region: CASSPPGGRGGELFF. DNA for the CDR3: TGTGCCAGCAGTCCCCCGGGGGGCAGGGGCGGGGAGCTGTTTTTT.

This clonotype was detected ten times or more. The V call is TRBV27, the J call TRBJ1-5, with D uncertain. V lost 1 base to trimming and J lost 1 base, with 14 bases between them. The germline CDR1 and CDR2 sequences are MNHEY and SMNVEV (reference sequence). The CDR3 consists of 17 residues. The CDR3 here is CASSLYGPWGSNQPQHF. The CDR3 nucleotides read TGTGCCAGCAGTTTATACGGGCCCTGGGGAAGCAATCAGCCCCAGCATTTT.

About this clonotype: The junction and the germline gene differ at one end; a read error may be behind it. The chain has TRBV12-3 or TRBV12-4 and TRBJ1-1, with D unresolved. This CDR3 region has 14 residues. The CDR3 protein is CASSLGLGNPEAFF. Here the CDR3 DNA reads TGTGCCAGCAGTTTAGGGCTGGGGAACCCTGAAGCTTTCTTT.

V usage is TRBV18 and J usage is TRBJ2-7, with D maybe TRBD1 (5 bases). Trimming took off 3 bases at V and 5 bases at J, with 11 bases between the two ends. The germline V gene encodes CDR1 KGHSH and CDR2 LQKENI. The CDR3 totals 13 residues. The CDR3 coding sequence is TGTGCCAGCTCACCGGGGCTTACTAACGAGCAGTACTTC. Translation: CASSPGLTNEQYF. The full variable domain, its missing parts supplied by reference TRBV18 and TRBJ2-7, is NAGVMQNPRHLVRRRGQEARLRCSPMKGHSHVYWYRQLPEEGLKFMVYLQKENIIDESGMPKERFSAEFPKEGPSILRIQQVVRGDSAAYFCASSPGLTNEQYFGPGTRLTVT.

There are many counts of this clonotype. The chain links TRBV27 to TRBJ1-3; TRBD1 agrees at 7 bases. The trim removed 0 bases at V and 0 bases at J, leaving 5 bases unmatched. Germline CDR1 MNHEY, CDR2 SMNVEV (reference sequence). This CDR3 has 17 residues. The CDR3, as DNA: TGTGCCAGCAGTTTATCCGCAGGGGGGAGCTCTGGAAACACCATATATTTT. It translates to CASSLSAGGSSGNTIYF.

This clonotype was observed at least ten times. A clone one base away is much larger, so this may be a read error. The rearrangement links TRBV24-1 to TRBJ2-7; TRBD2 agrees at 7 bases. The CDR3 has 16 amino acids. Germline V lookup: CDR1 KGHDR, CDR2 SFDVKD. Unmatched junction bases numbered 6, after V lost 2 bases and J lost 0 bases. This CDR3 is CATSDSPAGVSYEQYF. For the CDR3, the DNA is TGTGCCACCAGTGATTCTCCCGCGGGAGTCTCCTACGAGCAGTACTTC.

V is TRBV6-1 and J is TRBJ2-6; D is perhaps TRBD1 (7 bases). Germline loops: CDR1 MNHNS, CDR2 SASEGT. The V and J ends lost 6 bases and 0 bases respectively, with 15 bases between them. There are 17 residues in the CDR3. The CDR3 DNA reads TGTGCCAGCAGGGAGACAGGGAGGTTCTCTGGGGCCAACGTCCTGACTTTC. Its protein product is CASRETGRFSGANVLTF.

In its sample, this clonotype was seen many times. The chain carries TRBV7-2 and TRBJ2-2; D is unresolved. The CDR3 spans 14 residues. The V end lost 4 bases, the J end lost 4 bases, and 10 bases lay between the germline ends. From germline, CDR1 is SGHTA and CDR2 FQGNSA. CDR3 bases: TGTGCCAGCAGCTCCCGGACCGTCACCGGGGAGCTGTTTTTT. Its protein is CASSSRTVTGELFF.

The sample holds a few counts of this clonotype. V gene TRBV5-5 combines with J gene TRBJ2-7; a possible D gene is TRBD2 (5 bases). This CDR3 is built from 14 residues. The V gene lost 4 bases and the J gene lost 0 bases, with 11 bases spanning the gap. Germline values: CDR1 SGHKS, CDR2 YYEKEE (reference sequence). The CDR3 loop reads CASSVAADSYEQYF. CDR3 sequence (DNA): TGTGCCAGCAGCGTAGCAGCGGACTCCTACGAGCAGTACTTC.

This clonotype was observed many times. V gene TRBV28 combines with J gene TRBJ2-7, with a tentative D call TRBD1 (6 bases). The CDR3 consists of 14 residues. Germline values: CDR1 MDHEN, CDR2 SYDVKM. Trimming cost V 3 bases and J 0 bases, with 9 bases left between them. The CDR3 nucleotides are TGTGCCAGCAGTTTGAGGGGGAACTCCTACGAGCAGTACTTC. Translating gives CASSLRGNSYEQYF.